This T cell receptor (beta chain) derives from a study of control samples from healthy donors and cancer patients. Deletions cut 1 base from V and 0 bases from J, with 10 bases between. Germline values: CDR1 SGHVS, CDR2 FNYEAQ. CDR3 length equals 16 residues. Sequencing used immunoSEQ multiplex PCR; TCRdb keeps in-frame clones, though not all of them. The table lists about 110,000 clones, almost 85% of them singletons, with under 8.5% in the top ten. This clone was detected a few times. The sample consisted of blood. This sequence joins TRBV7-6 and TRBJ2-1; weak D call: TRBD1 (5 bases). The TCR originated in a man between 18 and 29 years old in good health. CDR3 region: CASSLGTKSSYNEQFF. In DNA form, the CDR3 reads TGTGCCAGCAGCTTAGGGACAAAGAGCTCCTACAATGAGCAGTTCTTC.